This T cell receptor beta chain was sequenced in a study of beta chain features in type 1 diabetes. Across the whole study: Over all samples combined, fewer than 140,000,000 sorted cells were examined. Study-wide findings and caveats: When Type 1 diabetes patients were examined, their TCRB CDR3s proved moderately but significantly shorter in all four CD4+ subsets.

Expressed TCRB transcripts were sequenced, since all the RNA that had been isolated was reverse transcribed. This table comes from immunoSEQ multiplex PCR, and its TCRdb copy is limited to in-frame clones, with some not included. The sample consists of around 250,000 clones, roughly 30% of them appearing once. Germline CDR1 is MDHEN and CDR2 is SYDVKM. The CDR3 runs 11 residues. Notes on this clone: Its antigen is undetermined.

The source is a man aged 25 to 45 in good health. The sequenced material came from central memory CD4+ T cells from blood. The chain uses TRBV28 and TRBJ2-5; no clear D gene. The J call may be incorrect, as the DNA end agrees better with TRBJ2-7. The DNA for the CDR3 is TGTGCCAGCAGCTCGGTCTACGAGCAGTACTTC. It specifies CASSSVYEQYF.